These 15 T cell receptor beta chains were sequenced from one sample in a study of T cell clonality in common variable immunodeficiency. General study results and limits: Common variable immunodeficiency TCR beta sequences reportedly had fewer deletions and N-nucleotide insertions.

These TCRs are of unknown antigen specificity. Profiling relied on immunoSEQ multiplex PCR, and the TCRdb table lists in-frame clones only, not all of them. This repertoire includes some 16,000 clones. Sequencing was carried out using peripheral blood mononuclear cells. Source of these receptors: a human donor with common variable immunodeficiency.

The CDR3 sequence is CASSSGQGNTGELFF. The DNA read from the CDR3 is TGCGCCAGCAGCTCCGGACAGGGGAACACCGGGGAG. J is TRBJ2-2 and V is TRBV5-1, with 8 bases matching TRBD1. The read finishes 3 residues shy of the CDR3 end, and the germline J gene is used to complete it. Trimming removed 3 bases from V and 1 base from J; junction bases left unmatched: 2. The CDR3 sequence is 15 residues long. In germline, CDR1 is SGHRS, CDR2 YFSETQ. Filled out from reference TRBV5-1 and TRBJ2-2, the complete variable domain reads KAGVTQTPRYLIKTRGQQVTLSCSPISGHRSVSWYQQTPGQGLQFLFEYFSETQRNKGNFPGRFSGRQFSNSRSEMNVSTLELGDSALYLCASSSGQGNTGELFFGEGSRLTVL.

About this clone itself: The read stops 3 residues short of the end of the CDR3; the missing end is completed from the germline J gene. The chain couples TRBV7-9 to TRBJ1-3; D remains ambiguous. V lost 5 bases, J lost 2 bases, and 10 bases lay in between. Germline assignment: CDR1 SEHNR and CDR2 FQNEAQ (reference sequence). CDR3 length: 14 residues. CDR3 bases read: TGTGCCAGCAGCCGTCACGAGGCTGGAAACACC. Translating it yields CASSRHEAGNT. The whole CDR3 sequence is CASSRHEAGNTIYF.

The sequenced part of the CDR3 DNA is TGTGCCAGTAGTATAGATAGTACTAGCGCCTACAATGAG. Translating it yields CASSIDSTSAYNE. The CDR3, in full, reads CASSIDSTSAYNEQFF. The rearrangement links TRBV19 to TRBJ2-1, with 7 bases lining up with TRBD2. The read ends 3 residues shy of where the CDR3 ends; the end is completed using the germline J gene. The CDR3 totals 16 residues. With 0 bases clipped from V and 2 bases from J, the junction kept 4 bases outside the gene matches. Germline V CDR1 and CDR2: LNHDA, SQIVND (reference sequence).

For this clone: With the read ending 3 residues before the CDR3 end, the germline J gene is used to fill in that end. This chain links TRBV6-2 or TRBV6-3 with TRBJ2-7, with TRBD2 matching over 11 bases. The CDR3 length is 15 residues. CDR1 MNHEY and CDR2 SVGEGT come from the germline V gene. V lost 6 bases and J lost 0; bases outside the gene matches: 4. The CDR3 sequence is CASSRGLAVSYEQYF. CDR3 DNA, as far as it was read: TGTGCCAGCAGCCGGGGACTAGCGGTCTCCTACGAG.

To note about this clone: The CDR3 end falls 3 residues outside the read, so it is completed with the germline J gene. This chain links TRBV20-1 with TRBJ1-2; D unresolved. This CDR3 comprises 11 residues. Per germline, CDR1 DFQATT and CDR2 SNEGSKA (reference sequence). Trimming removed 3 bases from V and 4 bases from J, with 6 bases in between. The DNA read from the CDR3 is TGCAGTGCTAGTTCAGTCTATGGC. This translates into CSASSVYG. The full CDR3 sequence reads CSASSVYGYTF.

Note on this clone: Coverage ceases 3 residues before the CDR3 finishes, and the germline J gene fills in the end. The chain has TRBV30 and TRBJ2-2, with D possibly TRBD1 on 5 matching bases. CDR1 is GTSNPN and CDR2 is SVGIG in the germline V gene (reference sequence). The length of the CDR3 is 14 residues. V gave up 0 bases and J gave up 5 bases, with 10 bases separating them. Incomplete CDR3 DNA: TGTGCCTGGAGTGTACTAAAGGGGACCGGGGAG. This codes for CAWSVLKGTGE. Given in full, the CDR3 is CAWSVLKGTGELFF.

CDR3: CASARGGGPNGELFF. Partial CDR3 DNA: TGTGCCAGCGCCCGAGGGGGAGGGCCGAACGGGGAG. The chain couples TRBV7-6 to TRBJ2-2, with D maybe TRBD2 (7 bases). Read data end 3 residues before the CDR3 end; the end is taken from the germline J gene. V dropped 8 bases and J dropped 7 bases, with 20 bases sitting between them. The CDR3 extends over 15 amino acids. The germline V gene encodes CDR1 SGHVS and CDR2 FNYEAQ.

Measured by frequency, this clone is medium-sized. Read data end 3 residues before the CDR3 end; the end is taken from the germline J gene. The chain employs TRBV9 and TRBJ1-4; 12 positions match TRBD1. The CDR3 is 18 amino acids. Losses at the gene ends were 4 bases for V and 7 bases for J; bases not matched to a gene: 14. In germline, CDR1 is SGDLS, CDR2 YYNGEE. The sequenced part of the CDR3 DNA is TGTGCCAGCAGCCCAGGACAAGGGACAGGGGGCAGAAGTGAAAAA. It specifies CASSPGQGTGGRSEK. The entire CDR3 protein reads CASSPGQGTGGRSEKLFF.

Of note for this clone: The read falls 3 residues short of the CDR3 end, and the missing part is taken from the germline J gene. The chain uses TRBV28 and TRBJ2-1; 12 bases agree with TRBD2. Trimming took 6 bases from V and 6 from J; bases not matched to a gene: 3. CDR3 size: 14 residues. Germline loops: CDR1 MDHEN, CDR2 SYDVKM. CDR3 residues: CASRGTSGRNEQFF. Partial CDR3 DNA: TGTGCCAGCAGGGGGACTAGCGGGCGCAATGAG.

As for this clone: The read ends 3 residues before the CDR3 terminus; that terminus is restored from the germline J gene. The chain couples TRBV2 to TRBJ2-7; TRBD1 agrees at 7 bases. The V and J ends lost 6 bases and 6 bases, in that order; junction bases with no gene match: 8. From germline, CDR1 is SNHLY and CDR2 FYNNEI. This CDR3 has 13 amino acids. This chain's CDR3 is CASRTGNLGEQYF. The CDR3 bases that were read are TGTGCCAGCAGGACAGGGAACTTGGGCGAG.

Details on this clone: From the germline J gene comes the end of the CDR3, since the read stops 3 residues before it. The rearrangement joins TRBV10-3 to TRBJ2-5; 10 bases align to TRBD2. In germline, CDR1 is ENHRY, CDR2 SYGVKD. This CDR3 has 15 residues. J lost 5 bases, V lost 6 bases, and 9 bases had no gene match. Here the CDR3 reads CAIRTSGWLAETQYF. CDR3 bases read: TGTGCCATCAGGACTAGCGGGTGGTTGGCGGAGACC.

To note about this clone: The sequence runs out 3 residues before the end of the CDR3; the remainder is reconstructed from the germline J gene. The chain recombines TRBV7-8 with TRBJ2-5, with D maybe TRBD1 (6 bases). The V gene's germline CDR1 is SGHVS and CDR2 FQNEAQ. With 5 bases removed from V and 5 bases from J, the gap between germline ends came to 15 bases. CDR3 length: 14 amino acids. Incomplete CDR3 DNA: TGTGCCAGCAGCCAAATGCAGGGGTCCGAGACC. This gives the protein CASSQMQGSET. The whole CDR3 reads CASSQMQGSETQYF.

The CDR3 sequence: CASSLLTSGSYNEQFF. The sequenced CDR3 bases are TGTGCCAGCAGCCTACTGACTAGCGGGAGCTACAATGAG. V gene TRBV7-8 combines with J gene TRBJ2-1, with 12 bases lining up with TRBD2. The read ends 3 residues shy of where the CDR3 ends; the end is completed using the germline J gene. Germline lookup yields CDR1 SGHVS and CDR2 FQNEAQ. V shed 5 bases, J shed 3 bases, and the junction held 5 bases outside the gene matches. The CDR3 totals 16 residues.

Its frequency marks this clone as medium-sized. The observed sequence ends 3 residues before the CDR3 terminus, with the missing tail filled in from the germline J gene. The J gene is TRBJ2-2, the V gene TRBV7-3; 7 nucleotides align to TRBD1. This CDR3 contains 15 residues. The V gene's germline CDR1 is SGHTA and CDR2 FQGTGA. V was pared by 5 bases and J by 0 bases, with 3 bases of the junction left unmatched. CDR3 loop: CASSPTGANTGELFF. The sequenced CDR3 bases are TGTGCCAGCAGCCCAACAGGGGCGAACACCGGGGAG.

Worth noting for this clone: Sequencing ends 3 residues short of the CDR3 end; the germline J gene provides the rest. The chain joins TRBV20-1 to TRBJ1-3; TRBD1 might be the D (6 bases). In germline, CDR1 is DFQATT, CDR2 SNEGSKA (reference sequence). This CDR3 is 18 amino acids long. V shed 0 bases and J shed 2 bases, with 20 bases lying between them. Here the CDR3 reads CSARERAGGLSTGNTIYF. The sequenced CDR3 bases are TGCAGTGCTAGAGAGCGAGCGGGGGGCCTTTCTACTGGAAACACC.